Given below is one TCR beta chain in context. Its antigen remains unidentified. The sample holds other DNA sequences that translate to the same CDR3. Some clones are missing from TCRdb's copy, which holds only in-frame ones; the method was immunoSEQ multiplex PCR. Here the sample spans tens of thousands of clones, approximately 90% being singletons. Relapses following autologous stem cell transplantation were seen in all patients, with brentuximab vedotin exposure varying. This CDR3 region has 13 residues. V shed 0 bases and J shed 5 bases, with 8 bases lying between them. Germline loops: CDR1 SGHRS, CDR2 YFSETQ. The data originate from a study of PD-1 blockade in classical Hodgkin lymphoma. Looking at the study overall: Patients were dosed intravenously with nivolumab at 3 mg/kg every 2 weeks. Study observations and caveats: Researchers reported that CD4+ TCR diversity, though not CD8+, rose significantly by C4D1.

V is TRBV5-1 and J is TRBJ1-2; D unresolved. Material: peripheral blood mononuclear cells (PBMCs), obtained before the second cycle of nivolumab. The TCR originated in a human donor with classical Hodgkin lymphoma. The CDR3: CASSLDGEYGYTF. The CDR3 DNA reads as TGCGCCAGCAGCTTGGACGGCGAATATGGCTACACCTTC. Together with reference TRBV5-1 and TRBJ1-2, the CDR3 gives the full variable domain: KAGVTQTPRYLIKTRGQQVTLSCSPISGHRSVSWYQQTPGQGLQFLFEYFSETQRNKGNFPGRFSGRQFSNSRSEMNVSTLELGDSALYLCASSLDGEYGYTFGSGTRLTVV.